This T cell receptor beta chain was found in a study of blood T cell repertoires in COVID-19. The overall study: PBMCs, B-cell-depleted T cells, or T cells provided the cDNA or gDNA that made up the material.

Those enrolled in Seattle joined during active infection and were followed longitudinally afterward. V lost 0 bases and J 0 bases, leaving 11 bases between the germline ends. Germline V gene lookup returns CDR1 LGHNA and CDR2 YSLEER. This CDR3 region has 16 residues. Authors' analysis steps: Nucleated cell counts were estimated from reference gene primer amplification. TCRdb keeps only in-frame clones here, not all; method: immunoSEQ multiplex PCR. V and J calls and clone size are those listed in that table; D and trimming were worked out from the DNA. Of 300,000 to 400,000 clones detected, approximately 91% appear once; the ten largest clones hold 7.3%.

The sample was peripheral blood. The chain is built from TRBV4-3 and TRBJ1-2; tentatively, D is TRBD1 (6 bases). The TCR was taken from a woman in her sixties or seventies with COVID-19, enrolled during active disease. The CDR3: CASSQDSTGANYGYTF. In nucleotides, the CDR3 is TGCGCCAGCAGCCAAGATTCGACAGGAGCTAACTATGGCTACACCTTC.